This T cell receptor (beta chain) was documented in a study of cytomegalovirus exposure and HLA in healthy donors (TCRdb year 2017). Some background on the complete study: According to an earlier analysis of a few hundred of the donors, about 179 million T cells yielded 90 million to 130 million unique TCR beta sequences and about 280 Gb of sequence data. An early release that covered roughly 600 HLA-typed donors contained around 330 gigabases of sequencing data and 65 million to 100 million unique TCR sequences. Of the roughly 390 genotyped donors, roughly 80% fell in the genetic ancestry cluster associated with self-reported Caucasian donors. The study aimed to test whether cataloging public T cell receptors could reveal signatures of past pathogen exposure. The T cell repertoires of under 750 subjects were profiled by immunosequencing and related to cytomegalovirus serostatus. Along with the roughly 670-subject first cohort, a separate validation cohort of some 130 different subjects was used. To predict cytomegalovirus infection status, the study brought together high-throughput TCR immunosequencing, statistical association of individual TCRs with disease status, and machine learning. A later analysis re-analyzed previously published TCR beta repertoires from 666 donors and added high-resolution HLA genotyping to study TCR occurrence patterns. Rather than drawing on any new phenotypic data, the later analysis identified candidate immune exposures from TCR beta sequences and the way those sequences occurred across donors. To decide whether each TCR beta V gene segment behaved as functional or pseudogenic, an earlier analysis of 587 of the donors relied on high-throughput TCR beta sequencing. Alongside the repertoire data, information on donor age, sex, ethnicity and CMV serostatus was compiled. In a later genetic analysis, genome-wide SNP genotypes for about three fifths of the roughly 670 donors were used, and that subset was treated as a discovery cohort. Every repertoire in the discovery cohort had been generated on one and the same sequencing platform. Class I and class II HLA loci were covered by the typing at four-digit resolution. Typing coverage differed by locus: A, B, C, DRB1 and DQB1 were typed in roughly 620-630 donors, DQA1 in about 550, DPA1 in approximately 610, and DPB1 in 450 to 490. Five DR-DQ haplotypes were handled as single units for association and clustering, since linkage in the cohort was strong. Among 398 genotyped donors of the cohort, an average of roughly 240,000 unique TCR beta nucleotide sequences were sequenced per donor, about a sixth of them non-productive. The paper as a whole reports these results and caveats: Because HLA typing was unavailable for some donors at each locus, only the typed subset was used in association tests. In a later analysis, the rate of TCR association differed among HLA loci, with DRB1 alleles having the most associated TCRs and HLA-C alleles having the fewest. Over 15 rarely observed V segments, including chromosome 9 orphons, were excluded from the earlier analysis of a few hundred of the donors because counts were too low. Assigning TCR associations to individual alleles was difficult when HLA alleles, especially DR and DQ, strongly co-occurred. A later analysis found that most CMV-associated TCR beta chains appeared HLA-restricted, with HLA associations seemingly driven largely by CMV exposure. Most TCR sequences were observed very rarely across donors, whereas some public TCRs were present in many individuals. In a later analysis, HLA-associated TCR beta chains were found to be more clonally expanded and to have lower generation probabilities than equally common non-associated chains. In a later genetic analysis, a missense DCLRE1C variant was associated with V-gene and J-gene trimming of TCR beta chains, and the association was replicated in an independent cohort. A total of 150 to 200 TCR beta chains were listed by the study as associated with cytomegalovirus. According to the authors, the approach could potentially be generalized to other disease states and immunological phenotypes. In both the original and validation cohorts, the classifier was reported to diagnose cytomegalovirus status with high specificity and sensitivity. A cluster of highly shared sequence variants was judged likely to be a technical artifact of the sequencing pipeline. Sequencing depth was assumed to be roughly uniform across donors in the presence/absence analyses, though that assumption may not hold. For the cohort, immune exposure information was limited to CMV serostatus. In this cohort, only TCR beta chains were sequenced, and detectable features were limited by the absence of alpha or paired-chain data. In a later analysis, several top co-occurrence clusters were reported to appear linked to parvovirus B19, influenza, CMV and Epstein-Barr virus. In an earlier analysis of 450 to 750 of the donors, most TCR beta V segments appeared in productive rearrangements about 87% or about 30% of the time, broadly matching IMGT annotations. In vitro tests confirmed that a few of the cytomegalovirus-associated TCR beta chains recognize cytomegalovirus antigens. A later analysis associated about 17,000 TCR beta sequences with specific HLA alleles at a false discovery rate of 0.05. A further reported finding was that TCR beta sequences accurately predicted the HLA-A and HLA-B alleles for most subjects in the first cohort. In a later genetic analysis, fewer N-insertions in productive TCRs were reported among donors in an Asian-associated ancestry cluster than the roughly 670-donor mean. Correlated functional status among segregating V segments might reflect linkage disequilibrium, but an unknown experimental factor could not be ruled out.

Of note for this clone: The specificity of this receptor is unknown. Nothing much larger sits one base from this clone, and base qualities are not available.

The cohort comprised approximately 700 healthy bone marrow donors. At the time of sampling, every cohort member was nominally healthy, though immune exposures that went unrecorded were likely present. The donor was CMV seropositive and was included in the group of 250 to 300 seropositive cohort members. A peripheral blood sample was provided by each donor, and peripheral blood mononuclear cells were used for TCR beta sequencing. The Qiagen DNeasy Blood Extraction Kit was used to extract genomic DNA from the blood cell samples. Library creation used the immunoSEQ multiplex PCR assay. The multiplex PCR relied on a mix of 60 forward primers for TCR Vbeta segments and 13 reverse primers for TCR Jbeta segments. The CDR3 region of rearranged TCR beta genes was amplified from genomic DNA by a multiplex PCR assay. The amplified TCR beta libraries were sequenced on the Illumina HiSeq System as 87-base-pair reads. The published analysis was carried out like this. A later analysis counted around 72 million unique TCR beta chains across the 550 to 750 repertoires, and around 9.9 million of these chains were shared by at least two donors. A nearest-neighbor algorithm error-corrected the raw reads and collapsed the reads into unique sequences, merging closely related sequences to remove PCR and sequencing errors. To assign V, D and J gene segments, CDR3 sequences were aligned to IMGT reference sequences. For a sequence to be retained, a match of at least six nucleotides was required to both a V gene segment and a J gene segment. A rearrangement was called productive if the CDR3 had no stop codons and remained in frame with V and J, and every other rearrangement was called non-productive. Following IMGT convention, CDR3 was defined as the stretch from the second conserved V-encoded cysteine up to the conserved J-encoded phenylalanine. The earlier analysis of 450 to 750 of the donors excluded any sequence lacking an unambiguous match to a single V gene segment. An earlier analysis of 587 of the donors called V segments functional above 56.7% productive rearrangements and segregating when the between-donor standard deviation exceeded 5%. A statistical classification framework was developed to diagnose cytomegalovirus status using the catalog of TCR beta chain sequences. In a later analysis, V and J genes were assigned by comparing TCR nucleotide sequences against IMGT/GENE-DB human TR gene sequences. The TCRdist pipeline was used in a later analysis to assign CDR3 sequences and most-parsimonious VDJ recombination scenarios. In a later analysis, each TCR beta chain was defined by its CDR3 amino acid sequence together with its V-gene family, and reads without a unique V-gene family were excluded. A later analysis removed roughly 590 highly shared, low-generation-probability nucleotide sequences to deal with suspected cross-contamination and a sequencing artifact. A later analysis calculated a clonal expansion index for each public chain from normalized within-repertoire ranks of inferred template counts. In a later analysis, generation probabilities were computed with a VDJ recombination model fitted to out-of-frame rearrangements, and the resulting probabilities were checked against IGoR. In a later analysis, hypergeometric tests were used to score TCR-TCR, TCR-HLA and TCR-CMV co-occurrence, with a repertoire-size bias correction applied to TCR pairs. In a later analysis, false discovery rates were estimated by permuting HLA or CMV assignments 20 times. In a later analysis, co-occurring TCRs were grouped with DBSCAN, and TCRdist sequence similarity was added when clustering was performed within HLA-allele-positive subsets. For co-occurrence clustering, repertoires with fewer than 30,000 or more than 120,000 public chains were excluded, along with a handful of repertoires with anomalous nucleotide sharing. Held by TCRdb, this immuneACCESS table contains in-frame sequences only and omits some clones. Under half of the omission traces to an unresolved V gene where checked; the cause of the rest is unknown. That table supplies the V and J calls and clone size; D and trimming were determined from the DNA. Here the sample has around 91,000 clones; approximately 78% occur a single time. The top ten constitute 4% to 5.5% of the sample.

Sequencing input: PBMCs. This clonotype originated in a male donor in good health and CMV-seropositive.

This receptor carries the CDR3 CASSYFPGQGYEQYF. Read as DNA, the sequence is TGTGCCAGCAGTTATTTCCCGGGACAGGGATACGAGCAGTACTTC. The rearrangement combines TRBV6-5 with TRBJ2-7, and 9 junction bases match TRBD1. Spanning cysteine to phenylalanine, the CDR3 consists of 15 amino acids. Just CDR3 DNA is preserved here, 45 bases in frame from base 1. Trimmed from V: 3 bases; trimmed from J: 4 bases; junction bases lacking a gene match: 7. From the germline V gene, CDR1 is MNHEY and CDR2 is SVGAGI.